Listed below are T cell receptor beta chains from one sample, sequenced in a study of response to subunit inactivated influenza vaccine. TCRdb re-analysed the RT-PCR reads in MiXCR, keeping a single row per CDR3 protein. The sample lists about half a million distinct CDR3 sequences, 7.5% to 8.5% occurring once. Source: PBMCs from blood, taken less than 30 months after vaccination. These receptors were obtained from a man aged 50 to 69 who received an inactivated influenza vaccine. The CDR3 runs from the conserved cysteine through the conserved F or W.

v_call | cdr3_aa
TRBV9 | CASSVAEVSGNAEAFF
TRBV6-2/TRBV6-3 | CASSPAIAEQYF
TRBV20-1 | CSASGGVSVGNQETQYF
TRBV20-1 | CSASNPWDRDYGYTF
TRBV20-1 | CSALAGTGDEKLFF
TRBV4-3 | CASSHPLAGGSYNEQFF
TRBV30 | CAWSVKGGYGYTF
TRBV5-6 | CASSFLQTYEQYF
TRBV5-1 | CASSRIDTDTQYF
TRBV7-8 | CASSLTSGGTGTGNTIYF
TRBV25-1 | CASSGRTSGSPTDTQYF
TRBV7-9 | CASSFRDRSTDTQYF
TRBV4-2 | CASSQDGVYGYTF
TRBV27 | CASSFLRQTSSYNEQFF
TRBV7-2 | CASSLDEDTQEHF
TRBV4-2 | CASSQGTAVQETQYF
TRBV20-1 | CSAAHRDQKAFF
TRBV4-2 | CASSQGSSADYGYTF
TRBV5-6 | CASSPRLAANEQFF
TRBV9 | CASGGGQEGETQYF
TRBV21-1 | CASSKVRVTGELFF
TRBV6-5 | CASSYFKGGMNYGYTF
TRBV12-3/TRBV12-4 | CASSLSMAVNTEAFF
TRBV21-1 | CASSVRAFSTDTQYF
TRBV27 | CASSLGGLGLREQFF
TRBV20-1 | CSASEENQPQHF
TRBV5-1 | CASSLWSAGDTDTQYF
TRBV2 | CASAGQGLGTDTQYF
TRBV27 | CASSDRRSGTQYF
TRBV20-1 | CSASGGIEQFF
TRBV29-1 | CSARGRAGQETQYF
TRBV28 | CASSFLRPTSEQYF
TRBV10-2 | CASSDQDRDGTDTQYF
TRBV21-1 | CASSKGSTGSSYNEQFF
TRBV29-1 | CSVEEGRAWYNEQFF
TRBV7-9 | CASSPGHLSTDTQYF
TRBV7-9 | CASSQQTGLREKLFF
TRBV20-1 | CSARDYGLGTSYEQYF
TRBV20-1 | CSAIPGRGRGEQFF
TRBV29-1 | CSASTGVGTEAFF
TRBV6-5 | CASSYSREGYTF
TRBV20-1 | CSARESGLAYEQFF
TRBV12-3/TRBV12-4 | CASSLSQETQYF
TRBV4-3 | CASSQDQFGGGREKLFF
TRBV29-1 | CSVERQGLNTEAFF
TRBV5-6 | CASSLLARPWDIQYF
TRBV3-1 | CASSLLTGGGWTSPLHF
TRBV4-3 | CASSQEAGKRNQPQHF
TRBV6-5 | CASSYSIGVTEAFF
TRBV4-1 | CASSQESAELAYGYTF
TRBV6-5 | CATRDSYNEQFF
TRBV6-1 | CASSPREVASGAYEQYF
TRBV7-2 | CASSLSGQGAPGELFF
TRBV7-9 | CASSGRGLSTGELFF
TRBV18 | CASSPRADGYTF
TRBV10-3 | CAISESKLAGELFF
TRBV20-1 | CSAVVGWTSGRKRETQYF